The rows below give T cell receptor beta chains drawn from one sample of a study of cytomegalovirus exposure and HLA in healthy donors. Profiled with immunoSEQ multiplex PCR; TCRdb holds only in-frame clones, not every one. Of 130,000 or so clones in the sample, around 80% were seen once. Sequenced sample: PBMCs. Source of these receptors: a young man in good health and CMV-seropositive. Both conserved end residues are part of each CDR3.

V gene,J gene,CDR3 protein
TRBV16,TRBJ1-2,CASSQDRTGFGYTF
TRBV18,TRBJ2-7,CASSQRDTYYEQYF
TRBV6-5,TRBJ1-1,CASTSTGNTEAFF
TRBV27,TRBJ1-2,CASSLSPDDSNYGYTF
TRBV27,TRBJ2-7,CASSLVGAYEQYF
TRBV30,TRBJ1-6,CAWSKLTENSPLHF
TRBV6-1,TRBJ2-3,CASSASAGTDTQYF
TRBV10-1,TRBJ2-1,CASSRSQGEQFF
TRBV27,TRBJ2-7,CASSLFSGYEQYF
TRBV2,TRBJ1-2,CASSGGGHGYTF
TRBV2,TRBJ2-2,CASKIRDGGTGELFF
TRBV19,TRBJ1-2,CASKGTGGTANYGYTF
TRBV7-9,TRBJ2-7,CASSIGRSSYEQYF
TRBV6-1,TRBJ2-3,CASSPRGRGDTQYF
TRBV29-1,TRBJ1-2,CSASDRVYGYTF
TRBV28,TRBJ1-5,CASSPLDTRTGSNQPQHF
TRBV11-2,TRBJ2-1,CASSFGTFSSYNEQFF
TRBV21-1,TRBJ1-1,CASSATGVTNTEAFF
TRBV18,TRBJ1-1,CASGLNTEAFF
TRBV4-1,TRBJ1-3,CASSQSGTGAGNTIYF
TRBV7-8,TRBJ2-2,CASSLVVGVWTGELFF
TRBV12-5,TRBJ1-1,CASGLARGSNTEAFF
TRBV6-5,TRBJ2-6,CASSLDFSGANVLTF
TRBV7-2,TRBJ2-6,CASSFAGFDVLTF
TRBV28,TRBJ1-3,CASINYRRSGNTIYF
TRBV13,TRBJ1-1,CASSLGGTGTGWTEAFF
TRBV5-4,TRBJ2-7,CASSLVGSPEQYF
TRBV28,TRBJ2-4,CASSEIAGLAKNIQYF
TRBV7-2,TRBJ1-2,CASSLDVSNYGYTF
TRBV6-5,TRBJ1-5,CASSPRTGYQPQHF
TRBV7-7,TRBJ2-7,CASSLAGRAGQGSYEQYF
TRBV18,TRBJ2-3,CASSQSPGTGFTDTQYF
TRBV7-3,TRBJ2-3,CASSSGLAGPGGTDTQYF
TRBV30,TRBJ2-7,CAWSGASYEQYF
TRBV6-1,TRBJ1-2,CAGEGGANYGYTF
TRBV5-1,TRBJ1-1,CASSLEGQGSTEAFF
TRBV7-9,TRBJ1-3,CASSLGAENTIYF
TRBV5-1,TRBJ2-1,CASSLAETSLDEQFF
TRBV19,TRBJ1-4,CASSPDRGLEKLFF
TRBV13,TRBJ2-1,CASSSSGRGDNEQFF
TRBV29-1,TRBJ2-1,CSVEELAGGLRFF